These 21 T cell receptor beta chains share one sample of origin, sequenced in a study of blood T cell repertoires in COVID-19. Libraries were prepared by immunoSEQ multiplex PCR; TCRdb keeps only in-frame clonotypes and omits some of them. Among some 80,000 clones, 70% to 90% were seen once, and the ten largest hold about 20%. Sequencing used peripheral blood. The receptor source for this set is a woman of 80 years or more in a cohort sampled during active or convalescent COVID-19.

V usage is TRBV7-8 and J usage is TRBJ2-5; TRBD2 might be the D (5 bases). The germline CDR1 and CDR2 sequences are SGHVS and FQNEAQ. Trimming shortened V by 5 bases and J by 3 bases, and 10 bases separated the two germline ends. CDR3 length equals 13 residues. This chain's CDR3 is CASSDSREETQYF. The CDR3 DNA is TGTGCCAGCAGCGACTCGAGGGAAGAGACCCAGTACTTC.

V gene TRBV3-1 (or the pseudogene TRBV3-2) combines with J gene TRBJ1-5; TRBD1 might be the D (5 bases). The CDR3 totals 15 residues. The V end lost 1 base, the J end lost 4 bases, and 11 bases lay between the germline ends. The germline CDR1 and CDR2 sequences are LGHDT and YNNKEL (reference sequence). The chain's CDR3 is CASSQGRAGNQPQHF. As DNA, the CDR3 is TGTGCCAGCAGCCAAGGACGGGCAGGGAATCAGCCCCAGCATTTT.

The CDR3, as DNA: TGTGCCAGCGGAGGTTCGTGGACGGAGACCCAGTACTTC. This codes for CASGGSWTETQYF. V is TRBV2 and J is TRBJ2-5, with D perhaps TRBD2 (5 bases). Germline CDR1 reads SNHLY; CDR2 reads FYNNEI. V lost 8 bases, J lost 5 bases, and 15 bases lay in between. The length of the CDR3 is 13 residues.

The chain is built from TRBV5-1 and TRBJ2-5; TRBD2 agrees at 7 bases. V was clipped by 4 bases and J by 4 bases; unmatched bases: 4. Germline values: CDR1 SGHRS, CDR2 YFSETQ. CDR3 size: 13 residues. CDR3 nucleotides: TGCGCCAGCAGCCCTGGGGGGGGAGAGACCCAGTACTTC. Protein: CASSPGGGETQYF.

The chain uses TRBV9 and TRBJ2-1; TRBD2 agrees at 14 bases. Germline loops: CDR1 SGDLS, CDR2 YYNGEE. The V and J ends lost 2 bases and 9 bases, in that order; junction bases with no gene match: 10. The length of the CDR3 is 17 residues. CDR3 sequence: CASSVIPGTSGSIEQFF. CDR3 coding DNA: TGTGCCAGCAGCGTGATTCCCGGGACTAGCGGGAGCATTGAGCAGTTCTTC.

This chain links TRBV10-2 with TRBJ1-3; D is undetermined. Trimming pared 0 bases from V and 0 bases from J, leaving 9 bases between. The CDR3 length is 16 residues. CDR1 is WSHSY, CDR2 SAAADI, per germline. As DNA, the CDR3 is TGCGCCAGCAGTGAGTCGGCAGCGAACTCTGGAAACACCATATATTTT. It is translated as CASSESAANSGNTIYF.

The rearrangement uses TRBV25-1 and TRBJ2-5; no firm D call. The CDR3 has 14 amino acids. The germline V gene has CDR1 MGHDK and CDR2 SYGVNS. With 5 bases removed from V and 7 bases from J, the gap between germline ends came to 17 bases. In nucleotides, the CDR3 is TGTGCCAGCAGTCCTGGGTCCGGGTACGGGACCCAGTACTTC. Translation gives CASSPGSGYGTQYF.

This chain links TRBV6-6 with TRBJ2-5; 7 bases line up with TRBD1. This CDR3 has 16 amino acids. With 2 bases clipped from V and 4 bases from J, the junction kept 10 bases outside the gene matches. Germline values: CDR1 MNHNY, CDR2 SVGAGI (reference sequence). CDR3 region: CASSYVLRGPAETQYF. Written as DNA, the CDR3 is TGTGCCAGCAGTTACGTCCTTAGGGGGCCGGCAGAGACCCAGTACTTC.

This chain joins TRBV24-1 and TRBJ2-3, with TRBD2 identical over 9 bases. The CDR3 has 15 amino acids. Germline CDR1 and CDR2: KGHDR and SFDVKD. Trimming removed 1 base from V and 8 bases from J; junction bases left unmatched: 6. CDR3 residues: CATSDFGLASGTQYF. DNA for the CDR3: TGTGCCACCAGTGATTTTGGACTAGCGTCCGGTACGCAGTATTTT.

The CDR3 DNA follows: TGTGCCAGCATGGGGGGTACCAATCAGCCCCAGCATTTT. Translated: CASMGGTNQPQHF. The rearrangement uses TRBV6-5 and TRBJ1-5; D is perhaps TRBD1 (5 bases). Germline CDR1 and CDR2: MNHEY and SVGAGI. This CDR3 region has 13 residues. Trimming took off 7 bases at V and 3 bases at J, with 10 bases between the two ends.

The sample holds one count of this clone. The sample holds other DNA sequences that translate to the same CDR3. As DNA, the CDR3 is TGTGCCAGCAGCTTCTCTGTGAACACTGAAGCTTTCTTT. Translated, it gives CASSFSVNTEAFF. The chain links TRBV7-2 to TRBJ1-1; D not resolved. V was clipped by 3 bases and J by 0 bases, with 5 bases between them. The CDR3 has 13 amino acids. CDR1 is SGHTA and CDR2 is FQGNSA in the germline V gene.

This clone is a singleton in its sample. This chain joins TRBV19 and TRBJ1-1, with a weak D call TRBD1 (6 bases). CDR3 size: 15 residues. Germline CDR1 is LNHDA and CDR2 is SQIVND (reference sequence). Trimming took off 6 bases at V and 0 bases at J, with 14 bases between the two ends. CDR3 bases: TGTGCCAGTAGGCCCCAGGGGCAGATGAACACTGAAGCTTTCTTT. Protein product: CASRPQGQMNTEAFF.

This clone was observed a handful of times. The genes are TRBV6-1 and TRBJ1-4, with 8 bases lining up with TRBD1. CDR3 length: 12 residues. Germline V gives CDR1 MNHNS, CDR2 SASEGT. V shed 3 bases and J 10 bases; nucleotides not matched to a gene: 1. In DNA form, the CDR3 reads TGTGCCAGCAGTGACAGGGGGCTAAAACTGTTTTTT. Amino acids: CASSDRGLKLFF.

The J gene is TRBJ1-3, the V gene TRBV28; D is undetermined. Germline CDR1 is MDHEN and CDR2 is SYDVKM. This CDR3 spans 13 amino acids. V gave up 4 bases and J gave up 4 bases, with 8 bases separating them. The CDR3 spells CASSSVTGNTIYF. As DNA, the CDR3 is TGTGCCAGCAGTTCCGTAACAGGAAACACCATATATTTT.

This chain's CDR3 is CASSVNGLDEQYF. CDR3 bases: TGTGCCAGCAGCGTAAATGGACTAGACGAGCAGTACTTC. The chain is built from TRBV9 and TRBJ2-7; 7 bases align to TRBD2. Germline CDR1 reads SGDLS; CDR2 reads YYNGEE. Trimming took 1 base from V and 5 from J; bases not matched to a gene: 3. CDR3 length: 13 residues.

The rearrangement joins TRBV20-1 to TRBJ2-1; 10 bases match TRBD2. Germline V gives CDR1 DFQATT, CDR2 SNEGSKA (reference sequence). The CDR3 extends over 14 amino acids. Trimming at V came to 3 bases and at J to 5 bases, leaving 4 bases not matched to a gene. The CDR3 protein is CSASRTSGNNEQFF. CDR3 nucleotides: TGCAGTGCTAGTCGGACTAGCGGAAACAATGAGCAGTTCTTC.

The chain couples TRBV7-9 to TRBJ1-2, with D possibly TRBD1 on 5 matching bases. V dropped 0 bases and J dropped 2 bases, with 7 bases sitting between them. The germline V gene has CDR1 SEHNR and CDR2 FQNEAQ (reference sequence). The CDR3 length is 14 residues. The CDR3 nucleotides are TGTGCCAGCAGCTTAGCATCAGGGAACTATGGCTACACCTTC. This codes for CASSLASGNYGYTF.

The CDR3 nucleotides are TGTGCCAGCAGCCATAGCCAGGGAAATCAGCCCCAGCATTTT. Translating gives CASSHSQGNQPQHF. The chain couples TRBV3-1 (or the pseudogene TRBV3-2) to TRBJ1-5; D is perhaps TRBD1 (5 bases). Between the trimmed V and J ends, which lost 3 bases and 4 bases, there was a span of 10 bases. Germline V lookup: CDR1 LGHDT, CDR2 YNNKEL (reference sequence). The length of the CDR3 is 14 residues.

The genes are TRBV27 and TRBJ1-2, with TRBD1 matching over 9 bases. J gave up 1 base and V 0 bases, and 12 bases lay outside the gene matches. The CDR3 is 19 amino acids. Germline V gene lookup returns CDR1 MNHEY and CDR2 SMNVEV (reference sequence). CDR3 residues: CASSLSNRGQGRGNYGYTF. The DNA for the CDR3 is TGTGCCAGCAGTTTATCTAACCGGGGACAGGGAAGGGGTAACTATGGCTACACCTTC.

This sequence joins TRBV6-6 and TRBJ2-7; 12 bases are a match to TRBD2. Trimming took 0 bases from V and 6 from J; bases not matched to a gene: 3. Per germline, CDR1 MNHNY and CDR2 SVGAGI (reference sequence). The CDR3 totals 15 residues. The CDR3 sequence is CASSYSTSGGGEQYV. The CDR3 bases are TGTGCCAGCAGTTACTCGACTAGCGGGGGTGGCGAGCAGTACGTC.

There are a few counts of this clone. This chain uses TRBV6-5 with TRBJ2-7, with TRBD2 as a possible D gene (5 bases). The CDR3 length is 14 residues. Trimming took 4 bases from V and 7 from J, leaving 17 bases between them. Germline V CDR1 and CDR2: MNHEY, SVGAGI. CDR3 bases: TGTGCCAGCAGTTCGGGTCTAGCTCTGGGGGAGCAGTACTTC. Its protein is CASSSGLALGEQYF.